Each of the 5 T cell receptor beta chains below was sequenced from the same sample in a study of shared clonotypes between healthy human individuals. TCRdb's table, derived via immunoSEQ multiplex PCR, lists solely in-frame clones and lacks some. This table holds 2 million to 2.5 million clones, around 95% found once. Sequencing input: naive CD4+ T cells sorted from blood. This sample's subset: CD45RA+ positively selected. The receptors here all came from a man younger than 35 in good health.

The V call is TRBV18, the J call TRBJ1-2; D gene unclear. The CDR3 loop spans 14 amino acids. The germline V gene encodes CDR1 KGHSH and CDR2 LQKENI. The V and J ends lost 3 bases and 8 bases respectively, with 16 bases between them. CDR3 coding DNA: TGTGCCAGCTCACCGCTGATTCGAACGGGAGGCTACACCTTC. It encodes CASSPLIRTGGYTF.

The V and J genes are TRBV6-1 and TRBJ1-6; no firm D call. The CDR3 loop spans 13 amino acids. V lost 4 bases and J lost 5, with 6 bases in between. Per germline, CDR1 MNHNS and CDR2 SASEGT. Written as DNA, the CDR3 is TGTGCCAGCAGTGCCCCCGATAATTCACCCCTCCACTTT. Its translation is CASSAPDNSPLHF.

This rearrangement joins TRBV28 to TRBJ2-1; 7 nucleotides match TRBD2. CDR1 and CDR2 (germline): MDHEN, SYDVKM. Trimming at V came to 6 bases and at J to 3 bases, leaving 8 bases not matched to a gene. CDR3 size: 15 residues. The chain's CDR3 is CASSPRAGVYNEQFF. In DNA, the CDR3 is TGTGCCAGCAGCCCCAGGGCGGGGGTCTACAATGAGCAGTTCTTC.

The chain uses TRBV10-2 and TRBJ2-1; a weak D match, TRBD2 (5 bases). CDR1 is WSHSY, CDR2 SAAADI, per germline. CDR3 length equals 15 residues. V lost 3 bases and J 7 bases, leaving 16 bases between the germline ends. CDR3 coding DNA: TGCGCCAGCAGTGATCCACTAGGGAAGGTTAATGAGCAGTTCTTC. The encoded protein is CASSDPLGKVNEQFF.

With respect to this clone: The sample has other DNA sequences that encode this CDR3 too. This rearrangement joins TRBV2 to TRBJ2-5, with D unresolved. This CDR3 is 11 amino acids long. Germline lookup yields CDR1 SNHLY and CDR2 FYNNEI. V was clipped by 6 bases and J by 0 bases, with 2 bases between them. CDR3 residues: CASSNQETQYF. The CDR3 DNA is TGTGCCAGCAGCAACCAAGAGACCCAGTACTTC. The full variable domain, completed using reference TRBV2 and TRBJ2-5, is EPEVTQTPSHQVTQMGQEVILRCVPISNHLYFYWYRQILGQKVEFLVSFYNNEISEKSEIFDDQFSVERPDGSNFTLKIRSTKLEDSAMYFCASSNQETQYFGPGTRLLVL.